This record covers a single T cell receptor beta chain. Its antigen is currently unknown. This entry comes from a study of shared clonotypes between healthy human individuals. This CDR3 is built from 13 residues. The germline gives CDR1 SGHRS, CDR2 YFSETQ. Trimming took off 3 bases at V and 5 bases at J, with 8 bases between the two ends. Study-wide points: Genetic and exposure-history diversity was limited by the small donor number.

Genomic DNA (from each subset) was split evenly across several immunoSEQ plates. TCRdb keeps only in-frame clones here, not all; method: immunoSEQ multiplex PCR. The data show roughly 2 million clones, roughly 94% seen once. V gene TRBV5-1 combines with J gene TRBJ2-2; possible D gene TRBD2, 5 bases. The specimen sequenced was naive CD4+ T cells sorted from blood. Subset described: CD45RA+ positively selected. The origin of this receptor is a man aged 18 to 29 in good health. The DNA for the CDR3 is TGCGCCAGCAGCTCTGGACTTACCGGGGAGCTGTTTTTT. Protein product: CASSSGLTGELFF.